This T cell receptor beta chain originates from a study of blood T cell repertoires in COVID-19 (dated by TCRdb to the early 2020s). Background on the whole study: The collaborator samples originated in the United States, Italy and Spain and spanned the acute and convalescent phases of COVID-19. The samples were drawn from the first 160 participants of the ongoing ImmuneRACE study and from more than 1,000 subjects provided by 6 global collaborators. Sample metadata almost always included a de-identified subject ID, COVID-19 status, age in years and sex. Subjects who had been exposed to COVID-19, were actively infected with it, or had recovered from it provided the deeply sampled blood TCRbeta repertoires that made up the dataset. The material from the prospective study consisted of cDNA or gDNA derived from T cells, B-cell-depleted T cells, or PBMCs. Where HLA class I and class II types were available, the types were taken from metadata supplied by the sample provider, not from assay-based typing. The repertoires were released in a freely available public database intended as a resource for research on the immune response to SARS-CoV-2.

TCRbeta CDR3 regions were amplified from genomic DNA using the immunoSEQ Assay, a bias-controlled multiplex PCR. As for the authors' bioinformatics: Nucleated cell counts per sample were estimated from amplification of reference gene primers within the assay. To quantify the absolute abundance of each unique TCRbeta CDR3 rearrangement, sequence reads were collapsed and filtered. Productive Simpson clonality was computed per sample as the square root of Simpson's diversity index over productive rearrangements. TCRdb obtained this table from immuneACCESS and retained in-frame rearrangements with V and J assigned. These tables miss some clones; where compared with another copy, unresolved V genes account for less than half of the shortfall, and the remainder is unexplained. V and J calls and clone size come straight from that table; D and trimming were deduced from the DNA. This sample is represented by approximately 90,000 clones; about 80% of them were singletons. Of the sample, 15% to 20% falls within the top ten clones.

The CDR3 covers 14 residues, taking in both the cysteine and the phenylalanine. The read is trimmed to its CDR3 DNA, 42 bases read in frame from base 1. CDR1 SGHNT and CDR2 YYREEE are derived from the germline V gene (reference sequence). V gives up 1 base and J gives up 4 bases, and the segment between their germline ends measures 10 bases. The collaborating institutions used their own protocols to collect whole blood in K2EDTA tubes. For TCRbeta analysis, collaborator samples were shipped as frozen whole blood, as isolated PBMCs, or as DNA extracted from either sample type. This clone was counted a few times. No cognate antigen has been identified for it. No base quality values were provided; no much bigger clone lies one nucleotide off. General study outcomes and caveats: The quantity of clinical and demographic metadata differed by source and by participant and was supplied without curation.

The sequencing input was peripheral blood. This chain joins TRBV5-4 to TRBJ2-3, with the D gene call left open. The sequence was obtained from a woman aged 80 or older with acute or convalescent COVID-19. The bases read TGTGCCAGCAGCTTGCAGTACCGCCCAGATACGCAGTATTTT. This yields the protein CASSLQYRPDTQYF.